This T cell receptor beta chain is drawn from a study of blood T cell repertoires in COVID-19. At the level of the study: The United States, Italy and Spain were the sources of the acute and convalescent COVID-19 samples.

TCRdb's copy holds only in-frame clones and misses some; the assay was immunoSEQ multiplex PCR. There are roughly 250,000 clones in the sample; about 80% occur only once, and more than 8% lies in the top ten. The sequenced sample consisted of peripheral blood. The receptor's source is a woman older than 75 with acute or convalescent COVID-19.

CDR3 sequence (DNA): TGCGCCAGCAGCTCTCAGTCCACCGGGGAGCTGTTTTTT. Protein sequence: CASSSQSTGELFF. V and J are TRBV5-1 and TRBJ2-2; D not resolved. Germline-derived CDR1 and CDR2 are SGHRS and YFSETQ. The CDR3 consists of 13 residues. Trimming stripped 3 bases from V and 4 bases from J, with 7 bases between.